These 19 T cell receptor beta chains originate from one sample sequenced in a study of shared clonotypes between healthy human individuals. This table comes from immunoSEQ multiplex PCR, and its TCRdb copy is limited to in-frame clones, with some not included. There are a few hundred thousand clones in the sample; roughly 85% occur only once, and about 12% lies in the top ten. Specimen: PBMCs. Receptor source: a woman aged 40 to 49 in good health. Some clones in this sample may be carry-over from other donors' samples.

The V gene is TRBV11-1, the J gene TRBJ2-7; perhaps D is TRBD1 or TRBD2 (5 bases each). The CDR3 has 15 residues. V lost 4 bases to trimming and J lost 0 bases, with 13 bases between them. Germline CDR1 reads SGHAT; CDR2 reads FQDESV (reference sequence). Written as DNA, the CDR3 is TGTGCCAGCAGCTCTGGCAGGGAGTACTCCTACGAGCAGTACTTC. This encodes CASSSGREYSYEQYF. Full variable domain (rest looked up from reference TRBV11-1 and TRBJ2-7): EAEVAQSPRYKITEKSQAVAFWCDPISGHATLYWYRQILGQGPELLVQFQDESVVDDSQLPKDRFSAERLKGVDSTLKIQPAELGDSAMYLCASSSGREYSYEQYFGPGTRLTVT.

The chain links TRBV19 to TRBJ1-1, with D perhaps TRBD1 (5 bases). V lost 2 bases and J lost 8, with 12 bases in between. Germline values: CDR1 LNHDA, CDR2 SQIVND (reference sequence). The CDR3 is 13 amino acids. The CDR3: CASSIRGTWEAFF. The DNA for the CDR3 is TGTGCCAGTAGTATAAGGGGCACTTGGGAAGCTTTCTTT.

A single count supports this clone. At one boundary the junction diverges from the germline segment, which might be a read error. The chain couples TRBV7-7 to TRBJ2-5, with 8 bases identical to TRBD2. CDR1 and CDR2 (germline): SSHAT, FNYEAQ (reference sequence). This CDR3 spans 15 amino acids. This CDR3 is CASSLVRGAGETQYF. The DNA for the CDR3 is TGTGCTAGCAGCTTAGTGCGGGGGGCAGGGGAGACCCAGTACTTC.

This clone has just one count. The chain carries TRBV11-2 and TRBJ2-3, with TRBD2 identical over 9 bases. Trimming cost V 3 bases and J 4 bases; bases outside gene matches: 5. The germline CDR1 and CDR2 sequences are SGHAT and FQNNGV. This CDR3 is 15 amino acids long. This CDR3 is CASSFQREVSDTQYF. The CDR3 DNA reads TGTGCCAGCAGCTTCCAGCGGGAGGTCTCAGATACGCAGTATTTT.

The V and J genes are TRBV5-6 and TRBJ2-1; D is unclear. The CDR3 is 17 residues long. Germline loops: CDR1 SGHDT, CDR2 YYEEEE. The V end lost 4 bases, the J end lost 0 bases, and 17 bases lay between the germline ends. Here the CDR3 DNA reads TGTGCCAGCAGCCCCCGTCTGCGGCTCCGCTCCTACAATGAGCAGTTCTTC. It translates to CASSPRLRLRSYNEQFF.

V gene TRBV5-1 combines with J gene TRBJ2-7; TRBD1 matches at 10 bases. Looked up from germline, CDR1 is SGHRS and CDR2 is YFSETQ. Germline trimming cut 1 base from V and 6 bases from J; bases unmatched to any gene: 16. The CDR3 loop spans 18 amino acids. CDR3 DNA sequence: TGCGCCAGCAGCTTGAGGGGACAGGGGTATAAGGGTTTAGGCGAGCAGTACTTC. As protein: CASSLRGQGYKGLGEQYF.

J is TRBJ2-2 and V is TRBV7-9, with 8 bases lining up with TRBD2. CDR1 is SEHNR and CDR2 is FQNEAQ in the germline V gene (reference sequence). Germline trimming cut 1 base from V and 4 bases from J; bases unmatched to any gene: 5. CDR3 length: 16 amino acids. The CDR3 loop reads CASSLGGLAGTGELFF. As DNA, the CDR3 is TGTGCCAGCAGCTTAGGAGGCCTAGCGGGCACCGGGGAGCTGTTTTTT.

This clone occurred once. It is likely a read error, because the conserved phenylalanine at the end of the CDR3 is missing. The chain combines TRBV4-1 with TRBJ1-1; D uncertain. Germline CDR1 and CDR2: MGHRA and YSYEKL. The length of the CDR3 is 15 residues. V shed 1 base and J shed 1 base, with 10 bases lying between them. This chain's CDR3 is CASSQGLTGNTEAFS. Here the CDR3 DNA reads TGCGCCAGCAGCCAAGGCCTTACGGGGAACACTGAAGCTTTCTCT.

This chain connects TRBV6-1 to TRBJ2-3; TRBD2 agrees at 12 bases. The V and J ends lost 6 bases and 2 bases, in that order; junction bases with no gene match: 12. This CDR3 comprises 18 residues. CDR1 and CDR2 (germline): MNHNS, SASEGT. CDR3 protein: CASRETLWTSGTTDTQYF. CDR3 coding DNA: TGTGCCAGCAGAGAAACCCTTTGGACTAGCGGGACCACAGATACGCAGTATTTT.

The chain links TRBV27 to TRBJ2-1, with D maybe TRBD2 (6 bases). Trimming removed 0 bases at V and 7 bases at J, with 10 bases between. Germline CDR1 is MNHEY and CDR2 is SMNVEV (reference sequence). The CDR3 extends over 14 amino acids. The CDR3 DNA reads TGTGCCAGCAGTTTATCGTTAGCGGTGAATGAGCAGTTCTTC. This encodes CASSLSLAVNEQFF.

The chain is built from TRBV5-1 and TRBJ1-2; D possibly corresponds to TRBD1 (5 bases). Per germline, CDR1 SGHRS and CDR2 YFSETQ. This CDR3 has 18 residues. Between the trimmed V and J ends, which lost 3 bases and 4 bases, there was a span of 25 bases. As DNA, the CDR3 is TGCGCCAGCAGCTCCGGGACCGCGAGCCCGGGACGAATCTATGGCTACACCTTC. Its protein product is CASSSGTASPGRIYGYTF.

The gene calls are TRBV5-6 and TRBJ2-2; 7 nucleotides match TRBD1. Unmatched junction bases numbered 8, after V lost 5 bases and J lost 4 bases. The CDR3 totals 15 residues. In germline, CDR1 is SGHDT, CDR2 YYEEEE. CDR3 in DNA: TGTGCCAGCAGTGTGACAGGGCGGACCACCGGGGAGCTGTTTTTT. This sequence encodes CASSVTGRTTGELFF.

This clone occurred a few times. The V gene is TRBV28, the J gene TRBJ2-5, with a possible D match to TRBD2 (6 bases). The length of the CDR3 is 15 residues. Trimming removed 3 bases at V and 3 bases at J, with 14 bases between. Germline V gives CDR1 MDHEN, CDR2 SYDVKM. The CDR3 reads CASSFAGGGEETQYF. The CDR3 region has the DNA TGTGCCAGCAGTTTCGCCGGTGGAGGGGAAGAGACCCAGTACTTC.

This clone showed up just once. The J gene is TRBJ1-1, the V gene TRBV18; weak D call: TRBD1 (6 bases). V lost 5 bases, J lost 3 bases, and 10 bases lay in between. The germline V gene has CDR1 KGHSH and CDR2 LQKENI. The CDR3 spans 13 residues. In nucleotides, the CDR3 is TGTGCCAGCTCAGGGGGGCAAGACACTGAAGCTTTCTTT. Translating gives CASSGGQDTEAFF.

The chain couples TRBV28 to TRBJ2-7, with D possibly being TRBD2 (6 bases). Germline-derived CDR1 and CDR2 are MDHEN and SYDVKM. Trimming shortened V by 7 bases and J by 3 bases, and 13 bases separated the two germline ends. The CDR3 consists of 13 residues. In DNA form, the CDR3 reads TGTGCCAGCAACCCTCCGACTAGCTACGAGCAGTACTTC. Its translation is CASNPPTSYEQYF.

This chain links TRBV2 with TRBJ2-5, with TRBD1 matching 8 bases. The DNA matches TRBJ2-7 better at its end, which makes the J call doubtful. Germline V lookup: CDR1 SNHLY, CDR2 FYNNEI. CDR3 size: 14 residues. Here the CDR3 DNA reads TGTGCCAGCAGTGAAACCCGACAGGGGTACGAGCAGTACTTC. Its protein is CASSETRQGYEQYF.

The count of this clone is one. The V call is TRBV19, the J call TRBJ1-4; the D is unclear. The germline CDR1 and CDR2 sequences are LNHDA and SQIVND (reference sequence). V shed 3 bases and J shed 8 bases, with 13 bases lying between them. This CDR3 contains 14 residues. The DNA for the CDR3 is TGTGCCAGTAGTATGGGAGGTCTTGGCGAAAAACTGTTTTTT. Protein: CASSMGGLGEKLFF.

This rearrangement joins TRBV7-2 to TRBJ2-1; 10 bases map to TRBD1. The CDR3 runs to 14 residues. In germline, CDR1 is SGHTA, CDR2 FQGNSA. The J segment lost 8 bases and the V segment lost 4 bases, leaving 5 bases of the junction unmatched. CDR3 coding DNA: TGTGCCAGCAGCTCGGGACAGGGGATAGATGAGCAGTTCTTC. Encoded protein: CASSSGQGIDEQFF.

For this clone: Other DNA sequences within the sample encode an identical CDR3. This chain joins TRBV4-3 and TRBJ2-7, with 7 bases identical to TRBD1. V lost 6 bases, J lost 0 bases, and 2 bases stayed unmatched. The germline gives CDR1 LGHNA, CDR2 YSLEER. The CDR3 is 13 residues long. CDR3 DNA sequence: TGCGCCAGCAGTCGGGACAGCTCCTACGAGCAGTACTTC. Protein: CASSRDSSYEQYF.